Reported below is one T cell receptor beta chain. What it recognizes is unknown. The sample originates from a study of shared clonotypes between healthy human individuals. Study-level information: Participating donors consisted of two women and a few men aged 18 to 49.

Per the authors' pipeline: There were no quality scores in the junction-only immunoSEQ sequences, so filtering differed. Using immunoSEQ multiplex PCR, the repertoire was profiled, and TCRdb retains in-frame clones only, with some absent. V, J and clone size are taken as reported in that table, and D and trimming were inferred from the DNA itself. This sample has hundreds of thousands of clones, with around 90% found just once. Terminally differentiated effector memory CD45RA+ cells were excluded from the naive CD8 cells, which were CD45RO-negative and positively selected for CCR7. All donors were healthy HIV-negative adults lacking recent acute infections or vaccinations. The study's findings and limits: A handful of donors had around 5.5% of their naive CD4 clonotypes in common.

Trimming cost V 5 bases and J 2 bases; bases outside gene matches: 7. The CDR3 length is 16 residues. CDR1 and CDR2 from the germline V gene are MNHEY and SMNVEV (reference sequence). The sequencing input was naive CD8+ T cells sorted from blood. The origin of this receptor is a man under 40 in good health. The chain carries TRBV27 and TRBJ1-4, with TRBD1 matching 8 bases. DNA for the CDR3: TGTGCCAGCAGTCCCCGGACAGGGTGGACTAATGAAAAACTGTTTTTT. Translated, it gives CASSPRTGWTNEKLFF.